These 3 T cell receptor beta chains came from one sample sequenced in a study of siplizumab effects on memory and regulatory T cells. Measured with immunoSEQ multiplex PCR; TCRdb has only the in-frame clones, and not every one. This table has roughly 100,000 clones, over 90% appearing once. Input material: Tregs sorted from blood. Receptor source: a human donor in good health.

The chain has TRBV19 and TRBJ1-5; 7 bases fit TRBD1. The CDR3 runs to 15 residues. V lost 10 bases to trimming and J lost 1 base; unmatched junction nucleotides: 10. Germline loops: CDR1 LNHDA, CDR2 SQIVND (reference sequence). This CDR3 reads CATDAGGWSNQPQHF. The CDR3 coding sequence is TGTGCCACCGACGCAGGGGGGTGGAGCAATCAGCCCCAGCATTTT.

In this sample, this clone turned up a few times. The gene calls are TRBV30 and TRBJ2-2; 12 bases agree with TRBD1. Unmatched junction bases numbered 7, after V lost 4 bases and J lost 4 bases. CDR1 is GTSNPN and CDR2 is SVGIG in the germline V gene (reference sequence). The CDR3 runs to 16 residues. The DNA of the CDR3 is TGTGCCTGGATAGACGGGACAGGGGGCGTCACCGGGGAGCTGTTTTTT. This sequence encodes CAWIDGTGGVTGELFF.

V and J are TRBV6-6 and TRBJ2-3; tentatively, D is TRBD1 or TRBD2 (5 bases each). CDR1 is MNHNY and CDR2 is SVGAGI in the germline V gene (reference sequence). V shed 4 bases and J shed 0 bases, with 11 bases lying between them. The CDR3 extends over 15 amino acids. The CDR3 loop is CASSSPGPSTDTQYF. DNA of the CDR3: TGTGCCAGCAGTTCTCCGGGACCGAGCACAGATACGCAGTATTTT.